This TCR beta chain originates from a study of blood T cells in healthy people across ages. Trimming removed 0 bases from V and 9 bases from J; junction bases left unmatched: 9. CDR3 length: 16 amino acids. Per the germline V gene, CDR1 is SGDLS and CDR2 is YYNGEE. Broader study findings: Expanded clonotype changes were possibly confounded by unknown donor CMV status.

This clonotype was detected a few times. Its specificity is unknown. The use of a sample-barcoded 5' primer and a J-beta primer mix characterized a second PCR of roughly 7 to 12 cycles. Template switching added a 12-random-nucleotide identifier to every cDNA molecule. From the 5' RACE reads, TCRdb called clonotypes with MiXCR, one entry per CDR3 protein. This sample has roughly 700,000 distinct CDR3 sequences, with 45% to 50% found just once. All donors came from Russia, were Caucasian and healthy, and spanned ages roughly 6 to 95. The V and J genes are TRBV9 and TRBJ2-1; 10 bases map to TRBD2. The clonotype originates from a woman in her sixties in good health. Specimen: blood. The CDR3 nucleotides are TGTGCCAGCAGCGTAGGACCTAGCGGGAGAGGGGTTGAGCAGTTCTTC. It encodes CASSVGPSGRGVEQFF.